Here is one T cell receptor beta chain with its context. Its antigen is unidentified. CDR3 length equals 18 residues. Looked up from germline, CDR1 is KGHDR and CDR2 is SFDVKD. V shed 7 bases, J shed 3 bases, and the junction held 10 bases outside the gene matches. This record belongs to a study of CD8 T cells in ankylosing spondylitis. Study-wide results and caveats: Reportedly, significant enrichment of disease-linked clones occurred in matched ankylosing spondylitis synovial fluid. Prior work had noted some motif variants in reactive arthritis blood and synovial fluid. Within peripheral blood, clones linked to disease were CD8+ and relatively rare. A TCR beta motif made of about 8 highly homologous variants seemed typical of ankylosing spondylitis blood.

Making the TCR beta libraries involved quantitative 5'-RACE with molecular barcodes. Each CDR3 protein is one row after TCRdb ran MiXCR on the 5' RACE reads. Of around 770,000 distinct CDR3 sequences in the sample, 15% to 20% were seen once. This sequence was found in a male donor with ankylosing spondylitis. The chain has TRBV24-1 and TRBJ2-6, with TRBD2 matching over 11 bases. Sequencing was done on a sample of blood, either unsorted or a sorted T cell fraction (not recorded which). CDR3 residues: CATSPTQLAGVGANVLTF. For the CDR3, the DNA is TGTGCCACCAGCCCGACACAACTAGCGGGAGTTGGGGCCAACGTCCTGACTTTC.